Below, 3 T cell receptor beta chains from the same sample are listed, as sequenced in a study of T-cell memory formation after mild COVID-19. TCRdb analysed the 5' RACE reads with MiXCR anew, one entry per CDR3 protein. Among about 190,000 distinct CDR3 sequences, about 18% were seen once, and the ten largest hold roughly 2.3%. Sequences were obtained from PBMCs or a T cell subset sorted from them (not recorded which). Receptors were obtained from an adult woman who had mild COVID-19 (a few samples of this study predate the infection). Cell type and time point are not known.

There are a few counts of this clonotype. The chain combines TRBV5-1 with TRBJ1-1; 7 bases match TRBD1. V was pared by 4 bases and J by 0 bases, with 6 bases of the junction left unmatched. Germline values: CDR1 SGHRS, CDR2 YFSETQ. The CDR3 runs 15 residues. The DNA for the CDR3 is TGCGCCAGCAGCGGGGAGGGACAGTTGAACACTGAAGCTTTCTTT. It encodes CASSGEGQLNTEAFF.

In regard to this clonotype: A much larger clone differs by one base, so this may be a read error. CDR3 residues: CSSSPTGTANEKLFF. CDR3 sequence (DNA): TGTTCCAGCAGTCCTACCGGGACAGCGAATGAAAAACTGTTTTTT. The chain recombines TRBV9 with TRBJ1-4; 7 bases align to TRBD1. The CDR3 is 15 amino acids. Germline V lookup: CDR1 SGDLS, CDR2 YYNGEE.

The rearrangement joins TRBV6-1 to TRBJ1-2; perhaps TRBD1 as D (5 bases). Germline assignment: CDR1 MNHNS and CDR2 SASEGT. CDR3 size: 14 residues. V lost 4 bases to trimming and J lost 5 bases, with 14 bases between them. CDR3 sequence (DNA): TGTGCCAGCAGTGCCACAGGTACCGGTTATGGCTACACCTTC. The encoded protein is CASSATGTGYGYTF.